The 3 T cell receptor beta chains below come from one sample, sequenced in a study of blood T cells in healthy people across ages. Primed by a sample-barcoded 5' primer and a J-beta primer mix, a second PCR proceeded for roughly 6 to 12 cycles. TCRdb redid the calling of the 5' RACE reads with MiXCR, one entry per CDR3 protein. The sample comprises 850,000 to 1,300,000 distinct CDR3 sequences, under 45% of which are singletons, and approximately 20% rests with the top ten. Sequencing was performed on blood. The origin of the receptors is a woman aged 55-70 years in good health.

The chain has TRBV28 and TRBJ2-7, with 10 bases identical to TRBD2. Germline CDR1 is MDHEN and CDR2 is SYDVKM. The CDR3 is made up of 12 amino acids. The CDR3 DNA reads as TGTGTAAGCGGGAGGGCCGGGTACGAGCAGTACTTC. As protein: CVSGRAGYEQYF.

This clonotype was seen only a few times. This chain joins TRBV29-1 and TRBJ2-1; the D gene is possibly TRBD2 (5 bases). Germline CDR1 reads SQVTM; CDR2 reads ANQGSEA. Trimming stripped 1 base from V and 5 bases from J, with 12 bases between. The CDR3 spans 14 residues. CDR3 DNA sequence: TGCAGCGTTGAAGGGCGGGTTATACACAATGAGCAGTTCTTC. It encodes CSVEGRVIHNEQFF.

This clonotype has only a few counts. V gene TRBV28 combines with J gene TRBJ2-3; 7 nucleotides align to TRBD1. Per germline, CDR1 MDHEN and CDR2 SYDVKM. CDR3 size: 15 residues. After removal of 6 bases from V and 3 bases from J, the junction contained 9 bases not matched to a gene. The CDR3 is CASSSFRGMTDTQYF. CDR3 coding DNA: TGTGCCAGCAGCTCCTTCAGGGGGATGACAGATACGCAGTATTTT.